This T cell receptor beta chain was identified during a study of cytomegalovirus exposure and HLA in healthy donors. Germline V gene data show CDR1 as DFQATT and CDR2 as SNEGSKA (reference sequence). The CDR3 loop spans 9 amino acids. The V end was cut by 5 bases, the J end by 5 bases, with 3 bases between. On this clone itself: Antigen unknown.

Donors came from a validation cohort of over a hundred subjects, distinct from the first 666-subject cohort. TCRdb's table, derived via immunoSEQ multiplex PCR, lists solely in-frame clones and lacks some. The sample holds roughly 120,000 clones; about 94% are singletons and the top ten take approximately 1.3%. Study-level points and caveats: Using the classifier, cytomegalovirus status was reportedly diagnosed with high specificity and sensitivity. CMV antigen specificity was confirmed in vitro for a few CMV-associated chains. That first-cohort TCR clusters tended to co-occur in the 120 or so validation repertoires was found in a later analysis.

Sequences were obtained from PBMCs. The TCR was taken from a woman aged 18-30 years in good health and CMV-seronegative. The rearrangement uses TRBV20-1 and TRBJ2-5; D not certain. In DNA, the CDR3 is TGCAGTGCTCCGGAGACCCAGTACTTC. As protein: CSAPETQYF.